The T cell receptor beta chain described here comes from a study of cytomegalovirus exposure and HLA in healthy donors. The CDR3 is made up of 14 amino acids. V was pared by 5 bases and J by 3 bases, with 13 bases between. The germline CDR1 and CDR2 sequences are SGHNT and YENEEA. Findings and limits, study-wide: Analysis was performed later, and it showed HLA-associated TCR beta chains to be more clonally expanded than equally common others.

PCR primers comprised 60 Vbeta and 13 Jbeta primers. TCRdb keeps only in-frame clones here, not all; method: immunoSEQ multiplex PCR. Among 160,000 or so clones, about 77% were seen once, and the ten largest hold roughly 10%. On this clone itself: Antigen specificity is unknown.

This TCR was recovered from a man younger than 35 in good health and CMV-seropositive. Specimen: PBMCs. This chain links TRBV11-3 with TRBJ2-5; no firm D call. CDR3 amino acids: CASSPVSQEETQYF. CDR3 in DNA: TGTGCCAGCAGCCCTGTGTCCCAGGAAGAGACCCAGTACTTC. Full variable domain (rest looked up from reference TRBV11-3 and TRBJ2-5): EAGVVQSPRYKIIEKKQPVAFWCNPISGHNTLYWYLQNLGQGPELLIRYENEEAVDDSQLPKDRFSAERLKGVDSTLKIQPAELGDSAVYLCASSPVSQEETQYFGPGTRLLVL.